The rows below give T cell receptor beta chains drawn from one sample of a study of chemoradiotherapy in HPV16-positive cancers. Assay: immunoSEQ multiplex PCR; the TCRdb copy retains only in-frame clones and omits some. The table lists 6,000 to 6,500 clones, about 69% of them singletons, with under 30% in the top ten. Sequences were derived from tumor tissue, sampled from a patient who underwent chemoradiotherapy. The source is a human donor with HPV-associated anogenital cancer. The CDR3 runs from the conserved cysteine through the conserved F or W. A D gene is named only where the DNA matches it firmly. Where a row states a size, it is once, few, many or the class of an expanded clone; other rows omit it.

D gene	J gene	V gene	clone size	CDR3 protein	CDR3 DNA
NA	TRBJ2-1	TRBV4-1	NA	CASSQDRREPYNEQFF	TGCGCCAGCAGCCAAGATCGGCGGGAACCTTACAATGAGCAGTTCTTC
NA	TRBJ1-2	TRBV9	few	CASSGRAGGRPGYTF	TGTGCCAGCAGCGGAAGGGCGGGGGGGCGCCCTGGCTACACCTTC
NA	TRBJ2-7	TRBV6-1	NA	CASSERGSGRYEQYF	TGTGCCAGCAGTGAAAGGGGGTCGGGGCGGTACGAGCAGTACTTC
NA	TRBJ2-5	TRBV18	NA	CASSLGLRQETQYF	TGTGCCAGCTCATTGGGACTCCGACAAGAGACCCAGTACTTC
TRBD1	TRBJ2-7	TRBV7-2	NA	CASSQNRGPARQGQYF	TGTGCCAGCAGCCAGAACAGGGGGCCGGCTAGACAGGGGCAGTACTTC
TRBD2	TRBJ2-3	TRBV5-1	NA	CASQIPGGDTQYF	TGCGCCAGCCAAATTCCGGGGGGAGATACGCAGTATTTT
NA	TRBJ2-7	TRBV7-3	NA	CASRATAETYEQYF	TGTGCCAGCCGGGCTACCGCGGAGACCTACGAGCAGTACTTC
TRBD1	TRBJ2-4	TRBV5-4	NA	CASSLDRGLKNIQYF	TGTGCCAGCAGCCTCGACAGGGGGCTCAAAAACATTCAGTACTTC
NA	TRBJ2-7	TRBV7-9	NA	CASSPDMGVPYEQYF	TGTGCCAGCAGCCCGGATATGGGCGTTCCCTACGAGCAGTACTTC
NA	TRBJ2-3	TRBV7-6	NA	CASSLARGDTQYF	TGTGCCAGCAGCTTAGCGCGTGGAGATACGCAGTATTTT
TRBD2	TRBJ2-4	TRBV2	NA	CASSEAELAGGNIQYF	TGTGCCAGCAGTGAAGCAGAACTAGCGGGGGGAAACATTCAGTACTTC
TRBD2	TRBJ2-5	TRBV10-3	few	CAISESASGRYQETQYF	TGTGCCATCAGTGAGTCGGCGAGCGGGAGGTACCAAGAGACCCAGTACTTC
NA	TRBJ1-1	TRBV5-1	NA	CASSSGRGDVEAFF	TGCGCCAGCAGCTCGGGGCGGGGAGACGTTGAAGCTTTCTTT
TRBD1	TRBJ2-7	TRBV10-3	few	CAISSRGRSSDEQYF	TGTGCCATCAGTTCGAGGGGGCGGTCCTCGGACGAGCAGTACTTC
NA	TRBJ1-2	TRBV9	NA	CASSVGVSFTYGYTF	TGTGCCAGCAGCGTAGGGGTCTCCTTCACCTATGGCTACACCTTC
TRBD2	TRBJ2-1	TRBV27	large	CASSSAPLAGVDNEQFF	TGTGCCAGCAGTTCGGCCCCTCTAGCGGGAGTCGACAATGAGCAGTTCTTC
NA	TRBJ2-2	TRBV9	NA	CASSVDPNTGELFF	TGTGCCAGCAGCGTGGACCCGAACACCGGGGAGCTGTTTTTT
NA	TRBJ1-6	TRBV7-9	NA	CASSAGTSSSYNSPLHF	TGTGCCAGCAGCGCCGGGACGTCCAGCTCCTATAATTCACCCCTCCACTTT
NA	TRBJ2-7	TRBV11-1	NA	CASSSYDRPYF	TGTGCCAGCAGCTCCTATGACCGCCCGTACTTC
NA	TRBJ1-1	TRBV19	NA	CASSPQGRGTEAFF	TGTGCCAGTAGTCCACAGGGAAGGGGAACTGAAGCTTTCTTT
NA	TRBJ1-2	TRBV15	NA	CATSAQGSIGYGYTF	TGTGCCACCAGCGCCCAGGGCAGCATTGGGTATGGCTACACCTTC
TRBD2	TRBJ2-5	TRBV7-8	NA	CASTLRTGLVAGNQETQYF	TGTGCCAGCACCCTTAGAACAGGACTGGTAGCGGGGAACCAAGAGACCCAGTACTTC
NA	TRBJ2-3	TRBV29-1	medium-sized	CSVEVPGDTDTQYF	TGCAGCGTTGAAGTGCCCGGAGACACAGATACGCAGTATTTT
TRBD2	TRBJ2-1	TRBV7-9	NA	CASSISGLAGDPFGNEQFF	TGTGCCAGCAGCATTAGTGGCCTAGCGGGGGACCCTTTCGGGAATGAGCAGTTCTTC
NA	TRBJ2-7	TRBV28	few	CASKVYWVTGLSEQYF	TGTGCCAGCAAAGTTTATTGGGTGACAGGACTCTCGGAGCAGTACTTC
TRBD1	TRBJ2-7	TRBV6-1	NA	CASSETDRVYEQYF	TGTGCCAGCAGTGAGACGGACAGGGTCTACGAGCAGTACTTC
NA	TRBJ1-2	TRBV27	once	CASSKGLQTYF	TGTGCCAGCTCTAAGGGGCTTCAGACATACTTC
NA	TRBJ1-3	TRBV5-1	NA	CASSHGTDISGNTIYF	TGCGCCAGCAGCCACGGGACGGATATCTCTGGAAACACCATATATTTT
NA	TRBJ1-6	TRBV4-1	NA	CASSQGSGTSLSSYNSPLHF	TGCGCCAGCAGCCAAGGGTCGGGTACATCCTTGAGCTCCTATAATTCACCCCTCCACTTT
NA	TRBJ2-2	TRBV29-1	NA	CSVEYPGARAGELFF	TGCAGCGTTGAATATCCGGGAGCGAGGGCCGGGGAGCTGTTTTTT
TRBD2	TRBJ2-1	TRBV11-3	NA	CASSLVGGASGSYNEQFF	TGTGCCAGCAGCTTAGTAGGAGGGGCTAGCGGGAGCTACAATGAGCAGTTCTTC
TRBD1	TRBJ2-7	TRBV27	NA	CASSLRDRVFDEQYF	TGTGCCAGCAGCCTCCGGGACAGGGTGTTCGACGAGCAGTACTTC
NA	TRBJ1-1	TRBV29-1	few	CSVQTGRNTEAFF	TGCAGCGTTCAGACAGGAAGGAACACTGAAGCTTTCTTT
TRBD2	TRBJ2-7	TRBV12-5	NA	CASGLKLAGGPIYEQYF	TGTGCTAGTGGTTTGAAACTAGCGGGAGGGCCTATATACGAGCAGTACTTC
TRBD1	TRBJ1-3	TRBV30	NA	CAWDRGVDTIYF	TGTGCCTGGGACAGGGGAGTGGACACCATATATTTT
NA	TRBJ2-1	TRBV5-1	NA	CASSFRDNEQFF	TGCGCCAGCAGCTTCCGGGACAATGAGCAGTTCTTC
TRBD2	TRBJ2-7	TRBV19	NA	CASSILVGLAGVQPYEQYF	TGTGCCAGTAGTATACTGGTGGGGCTAGCGGGAGTCCAACCCTACGAGCAGTACTTC
TRBD2	TRBJ2-7	TRBV7-2	NA	CASSLTGTSMTIYEQYF	TGTGCCAGCAGCTTGACCGGGACTAGCATGACCATTTACGAGCAGTACTTC
NA	TRBJ2-7	TRBV12-1	NA	CASSLLRGFFEQYF	TGTGCCAGCAGCTTACTAAGGGGATTCTTCGAGCAGTACTTC
NA	TRBJ1-1	TRBV18	NA	CASSRDRGDTEAFF	TGTGCCAGCTCTCGGGATCGAGGGGACACTGAAGCTTTCTTT
NA	TRBJ2-1	TRBV7-9	once	CASSLSVDLPNYNEQFF	TGTGCCAGCAGCTTAAGTGTGGACTTGCCGAACTACAATGAGCAGTTCTTC
NA	TRBJ1-2	TRBV20-1	few	CSASFSRGYTF	TGCAGTGCTAGTTTTTCTCGTGGCTACACCTTC
NA	TRBJ1-1	TRBV6-1	NA	CASSERRGLGGGTEAFF	TGTGCCAGCAGTGAAAGAAGGGGTCTGGGCGGGGGGACTGAAGCTTTCTTT
NA	TRBJ2-4	TRBV19	NA	CASSISPGDIQYF	TGTGCCAGTAGTATATCCCCCGGAGACATTCAGTACTTC
NA	TRBJ2-7	TRBV7-6	NA	CASSLDLDHTSGIYGKQYF	TGTGCCAGCAGCTTAGATCTTGACCATACCTCAGGCATCTACGGGAAGCAGTACTTC
TRBD2	TRBJ2-1	TRBV4-1	NA	CASSQDMFGLVSYNEQFF	TGCGCCAGCAGCCAAGATATGTTCGGACTAGTCTCCTACAATGAGCAGTTCTTC
NA	TRBJ2-3	TRBV7-3	NA	CASSSTSGVAQYF	TGTGCCAGCAGCTCGACATCGGGTGTGGCGCAGTATTTT
TRBD2	TRBJ2-2	TRBV4-2	NA	CASSRTSGRNTGELFF	TGTGCCAGCAGCCGTACTAGCGGGAGGAACACCGGGGAGCTGTTTTTT
NA	TRBJ2-7	TRBV5-1	once	CASNSQGRNEQYF	TGCGCCAGCAACTCCCAGGGGCGCAACGAGCAGTACTTC
NA	TRBJ2-7	TRBV14	NA	CASSRGVSEQYF	TGTGCCAGCAGCCGCGGCGTTAGCGAGCAGTACTTC
NA	TRBJ1-1	TRBV10-1	NA	CASSEAENTEAFF	TGCGCCAGCAGTGAGGCAGAGAACACTGAAGCTTTCTTT
NA	TRBJ2-7	TRBV10-3	NA	CAISEFGGGYEQYF	TGTGCCATCAGTGAGTTCGGAGGGGGATACGAGCAGTACTTC
TRBD2	TRBJ2-7	TRBV4-2	NA	CASSQEGPGTSGEQYF	TGTGCCAGCAGCCAAGAAGGGCCTGGGACTAGCGGAGAGCAGTACTTC